The 3 T cell receptor beta chains in this list originate from one sample, sequenced in a study of regulatory T cells in long-lasting Graves disease. Libraries of TCR beta came from iRepertoire HTBI primers plus Arm-PCR of CDR3 regions. TCRdb re-called the multiplex PCR reads with MiXCR, one entry per CDR3 protein. The data contain 400,000 to 500,000 distinct CDR3 sequences, 21% of them singletons. Time point defined: persistent/refractory GD, antithyroid drugs over 5 years with positive TRAb. Generation of the TCR library employed RNA extracted from PBMCs. The specimen comprised peripheral blood mononuclear cells (PBMCs), sampled when the disease was refractory, from a patient treated with antithyroid drugs. The receptors originated from a female donor with Graves disease.

A word on this clonotype: A read error may account for a junction end that differs from germline. The chain employs TRBV7-9 and TRBJ2-2; D may match TRBD1 or TRBD2 (6 bases each). The CDR3 spans 12 residues. Germline CDR1 and CDR2: SEHNR and FQNEAQ (reference sequence). The CDR3 is CASSSRGGKLFF. The CDR3 DNA sequence: TGTGCCAGCAGCAGCAGGGGCGGGAAGCTGTTTTTT.

This sequence joins TRBV19 and TRBJ2-5; possibly TRBD1 for D (6 bases). This CDR3 has 13 residues. The V gene lost 5 bases and the J gene lost 3 bases, with 10 bases spanning the gap. The V gene's germline CDR1 is LNHDA and CDR2 SQIVND (reference sequence). The CDR3 nucleotides read TGTGCCAGTAGTCGGACAGCAGAAGAGACCCAGTACTTC. Protein product: CASSRTAEETQYF.

On this clonotype itself: This may be a read error: a much more frequent sequence differs by one nucleotide. The CDR3 is CATSSLGGLIKAFF. The CDR3 DNA follows: TGTGCCACCAGCAGTCTCGGAGGGCTTATTAAAGCTTTCTTT. V gene TRBV15 combines with J gene TRBJ1-1; D remains unclear. Germline V gives CDR1 LNHNV, CDR2 YYDKDF (reference sequence). The CDR3 runs to 14 residues. Trimming pared 3 bases from V and 9 bases from J, leaving 17 bases between.